The clone carrying this T cell receptor beta chain was counted only a few times. The antigen is undetermined. In TCRdb, the 5' RACE reads were re-called with MiXCR into one record per CDR3 protein. The table has fewer than 150,000 distinct CDR3 sequences, about 20% seen once; the top ten hold approximately 40%. This sample is drawn from a study of T-cell memory formation after mild COVID-19. Turning to the study itself: TCR clusters were mostly donor specific.

CDR1 is LGHNA and CDR2 is YSLEER in the germline V gene. This CDR3 comprises 15 residues. The J segment lost 4 bases and the V segment lost 4 bases, leaving 6 bases of the junction unmatched. General study findings and limits: Those CD4+ clones that contracted were mainly in CM and EM (CD8+ ones in EMRA). Day 15 to 85 contracting clones showed balanced CD4/CD8; later expanders leaned CD4+.

Sequenced sample: PBMCs or a T cell subset sorted from them (not recorded which). This receptor was obtained from a man aged 18 to 30 who had mild COVID-19 (a few samples of this study predate the infection). Cell type and time point are not known. J is TRBJ2-1 and V is TRBV4-3; 8 nucleotides agree with TRBD1. The chain's CDR3 is CASSLATGVYNEQFF. CDR3 nucleotides: TGCGCCAGCAGCCTGGCGACAGGGGTTTACAATGAGCAGTTCTTC.